These T cell receptor beta chains were read from a single sample in a study of beta chain features in type 1 diabetes. Data came from immunoSEQ multiplex PCR; TCRdb stores just in-frame clones and leaves some out. This sample has about 370,000 clones; about 16% occur once, and the top ten carry around 0.02%. The sample was naive CD4+ T cells from blood. The receptors stem from a woman aged 18-35 years in good health. Both conserved end residues are trimmed from each CDR3. The order of the fields is J gene, V gene, CDR3 protein.

>TRBJ1-1|TRBV28
ASSLGGGMNTEAF
>TRBJ2-7|TRBV6-5
ASSYFRGVYEQY
>TRBJ2-7|TRBV7-9
ASSLRVLWV
>TRBJ1-1|TRBV5-1
ASSSDTGNTEAF
>TRBJ1-1|TRBV29-1
SVQGTGGTEAF
>TRBJ2-3|TRBV9
ASGGSGSPDTQY
>TRBJ2-7|TRBV27
ASSPATGNYEQY
>TRBJ2-1|TRBV7-3
ASSLDGRVYNEQF
>TRBJ1-2|TRBV28
ASSLGTPFYGYT
>TRBJ1-1|TRBV18
ASSNPGQGGEKAF
>TRBJ1-2|TRBV9
ASSGGPTVGQGNYGYT
>TRBJ1-2|TRBV28
AVRGAGIYGYT
>TRBJ1-2|TRBV28
ASSPTLNYGYT
>TRBJ1-2|TRBV28
ASSLWAGENYGYT
>TRBJ2-1|TRBV5-4
ASSSSNEQF
>TRBJ2-4|TRBV5-1
ASSFRTSGSTDIQY